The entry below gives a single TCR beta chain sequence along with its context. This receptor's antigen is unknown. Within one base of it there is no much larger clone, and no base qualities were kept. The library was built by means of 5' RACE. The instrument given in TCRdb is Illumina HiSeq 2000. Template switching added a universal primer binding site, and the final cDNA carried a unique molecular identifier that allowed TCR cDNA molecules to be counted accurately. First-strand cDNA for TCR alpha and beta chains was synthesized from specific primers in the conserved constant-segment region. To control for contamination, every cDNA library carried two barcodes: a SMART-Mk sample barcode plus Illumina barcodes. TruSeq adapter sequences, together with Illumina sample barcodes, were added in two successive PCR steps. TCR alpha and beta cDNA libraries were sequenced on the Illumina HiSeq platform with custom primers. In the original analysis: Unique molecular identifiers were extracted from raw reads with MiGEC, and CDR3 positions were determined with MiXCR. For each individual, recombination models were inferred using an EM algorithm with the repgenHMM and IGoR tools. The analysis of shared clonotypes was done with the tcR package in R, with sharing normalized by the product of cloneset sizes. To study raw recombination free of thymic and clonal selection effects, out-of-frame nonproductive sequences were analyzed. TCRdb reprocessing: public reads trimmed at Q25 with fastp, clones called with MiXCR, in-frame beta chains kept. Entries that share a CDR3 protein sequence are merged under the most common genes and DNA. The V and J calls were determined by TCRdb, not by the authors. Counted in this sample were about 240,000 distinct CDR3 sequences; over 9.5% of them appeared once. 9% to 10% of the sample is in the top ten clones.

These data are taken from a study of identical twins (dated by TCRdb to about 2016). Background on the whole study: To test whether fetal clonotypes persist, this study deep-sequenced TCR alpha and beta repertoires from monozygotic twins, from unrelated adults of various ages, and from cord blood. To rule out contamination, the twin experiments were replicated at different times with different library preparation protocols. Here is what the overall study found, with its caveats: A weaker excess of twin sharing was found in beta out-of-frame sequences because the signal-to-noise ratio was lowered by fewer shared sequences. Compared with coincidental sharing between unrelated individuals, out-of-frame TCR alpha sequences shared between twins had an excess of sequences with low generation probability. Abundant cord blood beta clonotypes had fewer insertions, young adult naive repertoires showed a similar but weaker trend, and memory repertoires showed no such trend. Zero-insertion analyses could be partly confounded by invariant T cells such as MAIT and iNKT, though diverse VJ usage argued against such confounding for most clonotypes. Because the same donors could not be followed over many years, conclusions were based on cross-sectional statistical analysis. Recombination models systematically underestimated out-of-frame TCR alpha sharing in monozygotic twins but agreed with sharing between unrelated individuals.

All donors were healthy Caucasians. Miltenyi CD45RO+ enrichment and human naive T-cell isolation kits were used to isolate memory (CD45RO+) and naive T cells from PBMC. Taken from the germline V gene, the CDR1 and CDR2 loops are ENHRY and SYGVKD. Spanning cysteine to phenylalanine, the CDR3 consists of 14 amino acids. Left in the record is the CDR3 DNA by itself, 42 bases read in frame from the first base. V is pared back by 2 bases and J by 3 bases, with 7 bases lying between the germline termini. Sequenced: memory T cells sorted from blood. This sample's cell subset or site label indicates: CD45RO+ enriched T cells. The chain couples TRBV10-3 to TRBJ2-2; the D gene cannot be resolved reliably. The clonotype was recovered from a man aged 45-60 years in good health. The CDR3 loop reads CAISEEPDTGELFF. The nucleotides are TGTGCCATCAGTGAGGAACCGGACACCGGGGAGCTGTTTTTT.